This TCR beta chain was identified in a study of shared T cell receptors in the human thymus. The CDR3 runs to 15 residues. The junction had 1 base not matched to a gene; V was cut back by 3 bases and J by 5 bases. Per the germline V gene, CDR1 is LGHNA and CDR2 is YSLEER. Repertoires were generated with immunoSEQ multiplex PCR, while TCRdb's copy carries only in-frame clones and drops some. Among about 660,000 clones listed, around 89% were seen once. Another study also made use of these data, one on human thymus T cells. Per that study: Corrective heart surgery yielded resections, and these provided the thymus tissue. Gene usage for V and J segments appeared biased in thymic and blood repertoires. In unrelated individuals, thymic repertoires overlapped highly, according to related research.

This chain links TRBV4-3 with TRBJ2-3; 14 bases fit TRBD2. The receptor's source is a boy in the first two years of life with a congenital heart defect. The sequenced material came from thymocytes. The CDR3 coding sequence is TGCGCCAGCAGCCAGACTAGCGGGAGGGGAGATACGCAGTATTTT. It encodes CASSQTSGRGDTQYF.